Included here is one T cell receptor (beta chain) sequence, with context. This record comes from a study of siplizumab effects on memory and regulatory T cells. Sequencing used immunoSEQ multiplex PCR; TCRdb keeps in-frame clones, though not all of them. Of about 60,000 clones in the sample, around four fifths were seen once. This clonotype was obtained from a human donor in good health. The sequenced sample was memory CD4+ T cells sorted from blood.

The CDR3 region is CAWSPGLPHNEQFF. The CDR3 DNA is TGTGCCTGGAGCCCGGGACTACCTCACAATGAGCAGTTCTTC. V and J are TRBV30 and TRBJ2-1; TRBD2 matches at 7 bases. Unmatched junction bases numbered 7, after V lost 3 bases and J lost 5 bases. Germline CDR1 GTSNPN, CDR2 SVGIG (reference sequence). This CDR3 contains 14 residues. Together with reference TRBV30 and TRBJ2-1, the CDR3 gives the full variable domain: SQTIHQWPATLVQPVGSPLSLECTVEGTSNPNLYWYRQAAGRGLQLLFYSVGIGQISSEVPQNLSASRPQDRQFILSSKKLLLSDSGFYLCAWSPGLPHNEQFFGPGTRLTVL.